This T cell receptor (beta chain) was identified in a study of CD8 T cells in ankylosing spondylitis. TCRdb redid the calling of the 5' RACE reads with MiXCR, one entry per CDR3 protein. The sample carries under 400,000 distinct CDR3 sequences, around 10% recorded once. Study-wide results and caveats: Previously reported in reactive arthritis synovial fluid and blood were some of the motif variants.

Per germline, CDR1 SGHRS and CDR2 YFSETQ. The V end lost 0 bases, the J end lost 0 bases, and 10 bases lay between the germline ends. The CDR3 consists of 16 residues. Many counts were recorded for this clonotype. The antigen is not known. The chain combines TRBV5-1 with TRBJ2-1; possible D gene TRBD1, 5 bases. The clonotype comes from a female donor with ankylosing spondylitis or in good health (not recorded which). The source material was blood, either unsorted or a sorted T cell fraction (not recorded which). The CDR3 DNA reads TGCGCCAGCAGCTTGGTAGGGGTGAGCTCCTACAATGAGCAGTTCTTC. Its translation: CASSLVGVSSYNEQFF.